The entry that follows covers one T cell receptor (beta chain) sequence. Germline V gives CDR1 MGHRA, CDR2 YSYEKL. The CDR3 length is 17 residues. Germline trimming cut 4 bases from V and 0 bases from J; bases unmatched to any gene: 9. The record originates from a study of blood T cell repertoires in COVID-19. Libraries were prepared by immunoSEQ multiplex PCR; TCRdb keeps only in-frame clonotypes and omits some of them. The sample records roughly 390,000 clones, approximately 89% being singletons. Sample: peripheral blood. The clonotype was recovered from a young woman with COVID-19, enrolled during active disease. The gene calls are TRBV4-1 and TRBJ2-4, with 7 bases lining up with TRBD1. DNA of the CDR3: TGCGCCAGCAGCCCCCGGGACAGCGAACTAGCCAAAAACATTCAGTACTTC. Its protein is CASSPRDSELAKNIQYF.